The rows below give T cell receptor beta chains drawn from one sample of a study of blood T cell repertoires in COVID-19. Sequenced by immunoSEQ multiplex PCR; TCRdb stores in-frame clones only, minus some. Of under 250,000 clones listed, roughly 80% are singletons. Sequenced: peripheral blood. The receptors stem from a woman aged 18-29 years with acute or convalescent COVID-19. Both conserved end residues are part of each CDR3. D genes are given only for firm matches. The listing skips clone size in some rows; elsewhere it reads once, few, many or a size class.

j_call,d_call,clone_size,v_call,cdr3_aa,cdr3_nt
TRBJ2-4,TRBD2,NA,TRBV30,CAWSGTRTSGRRAKNIQYF,TGTGCCTGGAGTGGGACTCGGACTAGCGGGAGAAGGGCCAAAAACATTCAGTACTTC
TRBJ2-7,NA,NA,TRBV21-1,CASSKEGLAGEQYF,TGTGCCAGCAGCAAAGAAGGGCTAGCCGGCGAGCAGTACTTC
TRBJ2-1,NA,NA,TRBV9,CASSVEVTGDNEQFF,TGTGCCAGCAGCGTAGAGGTAACAGGCGACAATGAGCAGTTCTTC
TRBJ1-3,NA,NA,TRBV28,CATSGWDSGNTIYF,TGTGCCACCTCAGGGTGGGACTCTGGAAACACCATATATTTT
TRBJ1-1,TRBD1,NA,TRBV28,CASSLTGGWTEAFF,TGTGCCAGCAGCCTCACAGGGGGCTGGACTGAAGCTTTCTTT
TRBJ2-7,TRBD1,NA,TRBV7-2,CASSLKDRATYEQYF,TGTGCCAGCAGCCTAAAGGACAGGGCGACCTACGAGCAGTACTTC
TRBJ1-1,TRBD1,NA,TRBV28,CASGTWTGKTEAFF,TGTGCCAGCGGGACTTGGACAGGCAAAACTGAAGCTTTCTTT
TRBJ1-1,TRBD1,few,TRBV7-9,CASSTETGGTEAFF,TGTGCCAGCAGCACAGAAACAGGGGGAACTGAAGCTTTCTTT
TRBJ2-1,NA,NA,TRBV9,CASSGYNDEQFF,TGTGCCAGCAGCGGGTACAACGATGAGCAGTTCTTC
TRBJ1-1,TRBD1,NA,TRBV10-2,CASSEASGGTEAFF,TGCGCCAGCAGTGAAGCATCAGGGGGGACTGAAGCTTTCTTT
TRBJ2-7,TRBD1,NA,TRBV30,CAWSTTGVEQYF,TGTGCCTGGAGTACGACAGGGGTTGAGCAGTACTTC
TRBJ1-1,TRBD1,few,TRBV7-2,CASSSTGGHTEAFF,TGTGCCAGCAGCAGCACAGGGGGGCACACTGAAGCTTTCTTT
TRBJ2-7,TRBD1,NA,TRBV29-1,CSVDPGQGLRSGEQYF,TGCAGCGTTGACCCGGGACAGGGGCTCAGAAGCGGCGAGCAGTACTTC
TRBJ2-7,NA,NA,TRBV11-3,CASSLDGSSYEQYF,TGTGCCAGCAGCTTAGATGGCAGCTCCTACGAGCAGTACTTC
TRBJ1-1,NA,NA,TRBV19,CASRSPSAGIAEAFF,TGTGCCAGTAGGTCGCCTTCCGCCGGGATCGCTGAAGCTTTCTTT
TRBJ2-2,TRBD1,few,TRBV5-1,CASSLWGQGPTGELFF,TGCGCCAGCAGCTTGTGGGGACAGGGTCCGACCGGGGAGCTGTTTTTT
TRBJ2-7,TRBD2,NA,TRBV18,CASSPSRWGLADTYEQYF,TGTGCCAGCTCACCTTCCCGATGGGGACTAGCGGATACCTACGAGCAGTACTTC
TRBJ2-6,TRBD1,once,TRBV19,CASSGQGGGNVLTF,TGTGCCAGTAGTGGACAGGGGGGTGGCAACGTCCTGACTTTC
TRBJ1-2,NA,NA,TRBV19,CASSRQGNYGYTF,TGTGCCAGTAGTCGGCAGGGTAACTATGGCTACACCTTC
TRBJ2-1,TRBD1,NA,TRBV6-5,CASSSPRQGHEQFF,TGTGCCAGCAGTTCCCCCCGACAGGGGCATGAGCAGTTCTTC
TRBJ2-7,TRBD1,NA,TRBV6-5,CASGTGANYEQYF,TGTGCCAGCGGGACAGGGGCGAACTACGAGCAGTACTTC
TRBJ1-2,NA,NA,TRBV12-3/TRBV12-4,CASTLTALYGYTF,TGTGCCAGCACCTTGACAGCCCTCTATGGCTACACCTTC
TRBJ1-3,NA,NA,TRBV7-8,CASSREGVGNTIYF,TGTGCCAGCAGCAGAGAGGGGGTCGGAAACACCATATATTTT
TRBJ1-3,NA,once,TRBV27,CASSLGRSGNTIYF,TGTGCCAGCAGTTTGGGCCGCTCTGGAAACACCATATATTTT
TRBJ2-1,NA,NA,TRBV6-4,CASSDSAEPLNEQFF,TGTGCCAGCAGTGACTCAGCGGAGCCGCTTAATGAGCAGTTCTTC
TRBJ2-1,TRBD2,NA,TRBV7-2,CASSSYPGPRSGSSNEQFF,TGTGCCAGCAGCTCTTACCCCGGCCCCCGTAGCGGGAGTTCCAATGAGCAGTTCTTC
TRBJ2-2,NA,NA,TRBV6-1,CASSVARGLSSGELFF,TGTGCCAGCAGTGTAGCTAGGGGGTTATCCTCCGGGGAGCTGTTTTTT
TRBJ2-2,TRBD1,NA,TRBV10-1,CASRGRDRNTGELFF,TGCGCCAGCAGGGGCCGGGACAGGAACACCGGGGAGCTGTTTTTT
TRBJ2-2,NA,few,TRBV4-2,CASSQSGRNTGELFF,TGTGCCAGCAGCCAGAGCGGACGGAACACCGGGGAGCTGTTTTTT
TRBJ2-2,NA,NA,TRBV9,CASSVAVNTGELFF,TGTGCCAGCAGCGTAGCGGTTAACACCGGGGAGCTGTTTTTT
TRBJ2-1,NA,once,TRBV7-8,CASSLWDRELHNEQFF,TGTGCCAGCAGCTTATGGGACCGGGAGTTACACAATGAGCAGTTCTTC
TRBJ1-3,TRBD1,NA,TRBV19,CASSIVTGASGNTIYF,TGTGCCAGTAGTATTGTGACAGGGGCTTCTGGAAACACCATATATTTT
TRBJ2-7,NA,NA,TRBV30,CAWSNRVEQYF,TGTGCCTGGAGTAACAGGGTTGAGCAGTACTTC
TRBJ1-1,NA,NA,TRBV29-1,CSVYTGLNTEAFF,TGCAGCGTGTATACAGGGCTGAACACTGAAGCTTTCTTT
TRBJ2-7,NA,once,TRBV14,CASSQEDIYEQYF,TGTGCCAGCAGCCAAGAAGACATCTACGAGCAGTACTTC
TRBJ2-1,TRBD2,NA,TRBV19,CASRVAGAPNEQFF,TGTGCCAGTAGGGTAGCGGGAGCCCCCAATGAGCAGTTCTTC
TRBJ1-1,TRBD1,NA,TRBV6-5,CASSPRGPDTEAFF,TGTGCCAGCAGTCCCAGGGGGCCGGATACTGAAGCTTTCTTT
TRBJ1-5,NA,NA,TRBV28,CASSLPQGPQHF,TGTGCCAGCAGTTTACCTCAGGGGCCCCAGCATTTT
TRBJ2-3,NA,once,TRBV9,CASSVSTPSTDTQYF,TGTGCCAGCAGCGTTTCGACACCCAGCACAGATACGCAGTATTTT
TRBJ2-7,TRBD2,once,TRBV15,CATSREALAGGQSYEQYF,TGTGCCACCAGCAGAGAAGCGCTAGCGGGAGGGCAGAGTTACGAGCAGTACTTC
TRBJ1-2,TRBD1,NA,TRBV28,CASGGDRFNYGYTF,TGTGCCAGCGGTGGGGACAGGTTTAACTATGGCTACACCTTC
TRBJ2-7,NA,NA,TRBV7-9,CASSLASTTYEQYF,TGTGCCAGCAGCTTAGCGTCGACTACGTATGAGCAGTACTTC
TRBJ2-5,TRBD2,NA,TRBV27,CASTGGGQETQYF,TGTGCCAGTACGGGGGGGGGCCAAGAGACCCAGTACTTC
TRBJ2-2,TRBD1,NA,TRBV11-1,CASTREGADTGELFF,TGTGCCAGCACCCGCGAGGGGGCCGACACCGGGGAGCTGTTTTTT
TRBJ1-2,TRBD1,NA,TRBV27,CASSSSGTGGFGYTF,TGTGCCAGCAGTTCTTCCGGGACAGGGGGCTTTGGCTACACCTTC
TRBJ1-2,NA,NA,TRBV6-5,CASLPVARVGYGYTF,TGTGCCAGCCTCCCCGTCGCCAGGGTGGGCTATGGCTACACCTTC
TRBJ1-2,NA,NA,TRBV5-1,CASSLVQGEDGYTF,TGCGCCAGCAGCTTGGTACAGGGAGAAGATGGCTACACCTTC